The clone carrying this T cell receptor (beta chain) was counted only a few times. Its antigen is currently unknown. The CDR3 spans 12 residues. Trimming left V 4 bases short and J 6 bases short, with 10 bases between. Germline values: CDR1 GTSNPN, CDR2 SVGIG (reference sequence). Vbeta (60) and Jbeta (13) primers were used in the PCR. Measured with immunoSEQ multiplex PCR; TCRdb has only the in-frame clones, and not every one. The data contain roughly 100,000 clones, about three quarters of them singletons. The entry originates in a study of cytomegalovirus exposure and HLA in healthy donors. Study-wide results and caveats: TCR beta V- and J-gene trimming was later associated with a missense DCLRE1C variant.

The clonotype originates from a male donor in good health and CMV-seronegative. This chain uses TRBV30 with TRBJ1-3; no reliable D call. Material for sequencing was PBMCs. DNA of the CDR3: TGTGCCTGGAAGACTTTTCCAAACACCATATATTTT. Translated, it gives CAWKTFPNTIYF.